This entry is about one T cell receptor (beta chain). Its specific antigen is unknown. No qualities accompany the bases; no much larger clone lies one base away. The cysteine opens and the phenylalanine closes a CDR3 of 14 amino acids. This entry keeps only the CDR3 DNA: 42 bases, framed from base 1. The junction carries 12 bases between V and J, which are trimmed by 5 bases and 1 base respectively. CDR1 SGDLS and CDR2 YYNGEE were looked up in the germline V gene. The data belong to a study of blood T cell repertoires in COVID-19 (dated by TCRdb to between 2020 and 2021). With respect to the entire study: Collaborator samples came from the United States, Italy and Spain and covered acute and convalescent phases of COVID-19. The samples were drawn from two sources: the first 160 participants of the ongoing ImmuneRACE study, and fewer than 1,500 subjects contributed by 6 global collaborators. The prospective study material was composed of cDNA or gDNA derived from T cells, B-cell-depleted T cells, or PBMCs. HLA class I and class II types, where available, came from metadata supplied by the sample provider rather than from assay-based typing. The repertoires were released in a freely available public database meant as a resource for research on the immune response to SARS-CoV-2. Subjects who had been exposed to COVID-19, were actively infected with it, or had recovered from it provided the deeply sampled blood TCRbeta repertoires that made up the dataset. A de-identified subject ID, COVID-19 status, age in years and sex were almost always included in the sample metadata. Study-level results and caveats: The amount of clinical and demographic metadata varied by source and participant and was provided uncurated.

Collaborating institutions collected whole blood in K2EDTA tubes following their own protocols. For TCRbeta analysis, collaborators shipped samples as frozen whole blood, isolated PBMCs, or DNA extracted from either of those sample types. TCRbeta CDR3 regions were amplified from genomic DNA by means of the immunoSEQ Assay, a bias-controlled multiplex PCR. The source study handled its data this way. The number of nucleated cells in each sample was estimated from the amplification of reference gene primers within the assay. To quantify the absolute abundance of each unique TCRbeta CDR3 rearrangement, sequence reads were collapsed and filtered. For each sample, productive Simpson clonality was calculated by taking the square root of Simpson's diversity index across productive rearrangements. Entries here come from immuneACCESS through TCRdb and include only in-frame sequences with V and J called. Some clones fail to appear in such tables; in the studies checked, an unresolved V gene covers under half of the shortfall, and the cause of the remainder is unknown. D and trimming were read from the DNA, whereas the V and J calls and clone size are those reported in that table. The sample profile shows under 300,000 clones; over 80% of them were found once. The ten biggest clones cover roughly 3.9% of the sample.

Here the chain combines TRBV9 and TRBJ1-1; the best D guess is TRBD1, with 5 bases matching. The origin of this receptor is a woman between 40 and 55 years old with acute or convalescent COVID-19. The specimen was peripheral blood. Read as DNA, the sequence is TGTGCCAGCAGACCTCCCACAGGGAACACTGAAGCTTTCTTT. This is translated as CASRPPTGNTEAFF.